Given below is one T cell receptor beta chain in context. Its target is not known. The data were taken from a study of cytomegalovirus exposure and HLA in healthy donors. PCR was performed using 60 Vbeta and 13 Jbeta primers. Authors' data handling: As a later analysis found, there were 80 million or so unique TCR beta chains, of which roughly 11 million were shared. Assay used: immunoSEQ multiplex PCR; TCRdb lists only in-frame clones, some missing. The V and J calls and the clone size are those of that table, but D and trimming were determined from the DNA. This table has 85,000 to 100,000 clones, under 80% appearing once. General study findings and limits: For presence/absence analyses, sequencing depth was assumed to be roughly uniform across donors.

CDR3 length: 16 residues. Germline CDR1 SGDLS, CDR2 YYNGEE. Trimming took 3 bases from V and 7 from J, leaving 19 bases between them. This chain connects TRBV9 to TRBJ2-2, with D possibly TRBD2 on 6 matching bases. This clonotype was obtained from a man aged 50 or older in good health and CMV-seropositive. Sequenced input: PBMCs. The CDR3 reads CASSAGSKGGVGELFF. CDR3 DNA sequence: TGTGCCAGCAGCGCCGGTTCGAAGGGAGGTGTCGGGGAGCTGTTTTTT.